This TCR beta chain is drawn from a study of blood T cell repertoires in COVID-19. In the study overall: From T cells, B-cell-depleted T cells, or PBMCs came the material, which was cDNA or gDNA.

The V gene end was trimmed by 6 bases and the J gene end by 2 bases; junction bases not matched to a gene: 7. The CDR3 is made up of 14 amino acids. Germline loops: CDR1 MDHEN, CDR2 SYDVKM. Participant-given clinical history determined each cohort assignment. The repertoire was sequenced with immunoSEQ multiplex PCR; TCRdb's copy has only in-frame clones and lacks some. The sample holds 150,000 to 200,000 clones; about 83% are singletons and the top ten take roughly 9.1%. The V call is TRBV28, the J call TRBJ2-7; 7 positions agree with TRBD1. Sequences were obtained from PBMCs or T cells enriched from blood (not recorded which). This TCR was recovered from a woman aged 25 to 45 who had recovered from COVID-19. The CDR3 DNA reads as TGTGCCAGCAGCCCTACAGGGGACCCCTACGAGCAGTACTTC. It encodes CASSPTGDPYEQYF.